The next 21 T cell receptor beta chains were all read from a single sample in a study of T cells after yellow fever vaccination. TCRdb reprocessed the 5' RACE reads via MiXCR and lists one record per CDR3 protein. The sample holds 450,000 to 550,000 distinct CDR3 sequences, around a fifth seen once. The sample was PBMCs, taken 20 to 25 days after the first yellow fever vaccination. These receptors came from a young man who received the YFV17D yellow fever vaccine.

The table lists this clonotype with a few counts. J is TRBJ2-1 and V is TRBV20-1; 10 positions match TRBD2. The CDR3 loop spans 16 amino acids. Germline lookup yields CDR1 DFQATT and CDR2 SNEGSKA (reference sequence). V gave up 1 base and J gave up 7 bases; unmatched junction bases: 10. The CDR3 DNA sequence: TGCAGTGCTAGAGTTCTAGCGGGGGCTCCGGATAATGAGCAGTTCTTC. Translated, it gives CSARVLAGAPDNEQFF.

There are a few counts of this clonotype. The CDR3 nucleotides are TGTGCCAGCAGTGACAGGGATAACTATGGCTACACCTTC. Residues: CASSDRDNYGYTF. This chain uses TRBV27 with TRBJ1-2; 7 bases match TRBD1. Losses at the gene ends were 5 bases for V and 1 base for J; bases not matched to a gene: 1. Germline CDR1 reads MNHEY; CDR2 reads SMNVEV (reference sequence). This CDR3 has 13 amino acids.

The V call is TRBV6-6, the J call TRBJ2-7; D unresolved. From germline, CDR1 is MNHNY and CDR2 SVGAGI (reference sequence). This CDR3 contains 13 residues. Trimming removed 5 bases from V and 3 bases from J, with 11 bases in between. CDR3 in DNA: TGTGCCAGCAGTGTCCGGAATGACTACGAGCAGTACTTC. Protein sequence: CASSVRNDYEQYF.

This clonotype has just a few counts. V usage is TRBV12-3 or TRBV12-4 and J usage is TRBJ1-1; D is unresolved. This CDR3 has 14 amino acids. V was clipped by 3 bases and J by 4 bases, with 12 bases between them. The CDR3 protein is CASSFRAGSTEAFF. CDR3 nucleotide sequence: TGTGCCAGCAGTTTTCGAGCGGGGAGCACTGAAGCTTTCTTT.

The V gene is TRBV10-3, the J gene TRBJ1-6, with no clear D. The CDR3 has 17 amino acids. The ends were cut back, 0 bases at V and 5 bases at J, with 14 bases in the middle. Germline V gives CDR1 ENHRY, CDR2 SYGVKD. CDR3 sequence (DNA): TGTGCCATCAGTGAGTCCTTCTTGGTTAGGGATAATTCACCCCTCCACTTT. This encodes CAISESFLVRDNSPLHF.

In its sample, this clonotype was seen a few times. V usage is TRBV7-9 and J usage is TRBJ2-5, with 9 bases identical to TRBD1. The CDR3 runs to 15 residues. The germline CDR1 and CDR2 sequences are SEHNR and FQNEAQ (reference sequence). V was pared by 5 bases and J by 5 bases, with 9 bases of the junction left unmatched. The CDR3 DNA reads TGTGCCAGCAGCCGCCCGGGACAGGGATGGGAGACCCAGTACTTC. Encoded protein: CASSRPGQGWETQYF.

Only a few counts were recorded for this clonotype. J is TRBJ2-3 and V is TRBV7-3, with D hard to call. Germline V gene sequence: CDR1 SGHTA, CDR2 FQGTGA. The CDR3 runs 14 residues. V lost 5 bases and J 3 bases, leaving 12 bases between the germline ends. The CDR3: CASSPSGVTDTQYF. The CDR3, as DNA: TGTGCCAGCAGCCCTTCTGGCGTAACAGATACGCAGTATTTT.

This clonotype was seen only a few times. The DNA for the CDR3 is TGTGCCAGCACCGGGGTTTTGACCCAGTACTTC. It specifies CASTGVLTQYF. V usage is TRBV6-1 and J usage is TRBJ2-5, with D possibly TRBD2 on 5 matching bases. The CDR3 spans 11 residues. Looked up from germline, CDR1 is MNHNS and CDR2 is SASEGT. The V end was cut by 7 bases, the J end by 7 bases, with 10 bases between.

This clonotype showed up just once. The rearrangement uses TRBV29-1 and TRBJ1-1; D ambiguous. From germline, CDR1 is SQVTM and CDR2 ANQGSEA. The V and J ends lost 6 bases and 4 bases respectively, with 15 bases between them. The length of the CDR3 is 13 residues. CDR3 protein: CSVEQVAGTEAFF. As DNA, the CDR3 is TGCAGCGTGGAACAAGTAGCGGGCACTGAAGCTTTCTTT.

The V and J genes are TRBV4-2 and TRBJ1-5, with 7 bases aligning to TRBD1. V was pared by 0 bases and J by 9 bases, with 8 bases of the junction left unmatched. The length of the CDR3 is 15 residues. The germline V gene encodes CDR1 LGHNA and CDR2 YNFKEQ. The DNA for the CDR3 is TGTGCCAGCAGCCAAGAATTAACAGGGGAAAGGCCCCAGCATTTT. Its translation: CASSQELTGERPQHF.

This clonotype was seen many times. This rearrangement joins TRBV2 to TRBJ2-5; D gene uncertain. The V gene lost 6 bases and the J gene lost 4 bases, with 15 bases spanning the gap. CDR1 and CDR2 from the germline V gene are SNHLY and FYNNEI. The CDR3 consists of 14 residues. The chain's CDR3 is CASSFPTVSETQYF. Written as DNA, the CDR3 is TGTGCCAGCAGCTTCCCGACTGTCTCAGAGACCCAGTACTTC.

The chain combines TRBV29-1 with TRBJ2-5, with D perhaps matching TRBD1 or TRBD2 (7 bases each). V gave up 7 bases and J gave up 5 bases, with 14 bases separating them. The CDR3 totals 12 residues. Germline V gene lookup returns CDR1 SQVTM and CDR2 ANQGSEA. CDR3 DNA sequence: TGCAGCGGGGAGGGGGCTGGCGAGACCCAGTACTTC. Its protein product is CSGEGAGETQYF.

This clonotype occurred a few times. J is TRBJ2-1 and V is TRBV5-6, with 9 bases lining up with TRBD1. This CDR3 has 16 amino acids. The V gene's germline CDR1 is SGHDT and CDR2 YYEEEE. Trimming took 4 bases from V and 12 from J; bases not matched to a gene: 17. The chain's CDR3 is CASSGRRDRVFGGQFF. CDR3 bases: TGTGCCAGCAGCGGTAGACGGGACAGGGTTTTCGGCGGGCAGTTCTTC.

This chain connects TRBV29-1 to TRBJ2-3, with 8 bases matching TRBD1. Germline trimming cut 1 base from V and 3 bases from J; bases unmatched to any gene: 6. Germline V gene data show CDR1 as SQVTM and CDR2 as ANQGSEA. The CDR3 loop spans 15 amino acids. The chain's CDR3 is CSVEVGRGRTDTQYF. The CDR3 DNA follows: TGCAGCGTTGAAGTGGGCAGGGGGCGGACAGATACGCAGTATTTT.

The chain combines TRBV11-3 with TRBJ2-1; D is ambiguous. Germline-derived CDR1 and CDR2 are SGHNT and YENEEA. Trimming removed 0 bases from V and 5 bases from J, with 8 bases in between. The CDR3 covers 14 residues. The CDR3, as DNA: TGTGCCAGCAGCTTAGATGGGCAAAACAATGAGCAGTTCTTC. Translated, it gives CASSLDGQNNEQFF.

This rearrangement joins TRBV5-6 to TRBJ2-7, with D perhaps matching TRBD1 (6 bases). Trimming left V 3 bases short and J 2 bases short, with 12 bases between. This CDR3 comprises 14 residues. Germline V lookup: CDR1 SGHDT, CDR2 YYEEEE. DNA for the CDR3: TGTGCCAGCAGCTGGGGGCGGCTCACCTACGAGCAGTACTTC. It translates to CASSWGRLTYEQYF.

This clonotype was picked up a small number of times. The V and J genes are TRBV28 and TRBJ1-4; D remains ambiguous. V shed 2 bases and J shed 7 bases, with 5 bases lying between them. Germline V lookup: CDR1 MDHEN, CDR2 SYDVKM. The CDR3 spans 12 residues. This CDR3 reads CASSLKREKLFF. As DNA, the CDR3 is TGTGCCAGCAGTTTAAAGCGTGAAAAACTGTTTTTT.

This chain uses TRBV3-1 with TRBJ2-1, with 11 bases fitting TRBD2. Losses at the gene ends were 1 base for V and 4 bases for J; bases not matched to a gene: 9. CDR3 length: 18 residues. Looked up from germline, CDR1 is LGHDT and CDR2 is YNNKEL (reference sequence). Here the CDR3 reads CASSQGLPSGGLYNEQFF. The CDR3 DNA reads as TGTGCCAGCAGCCAAGGCCTTCCTAGCGGGGGGCTTTACAATGAGCAGTTCTTC.

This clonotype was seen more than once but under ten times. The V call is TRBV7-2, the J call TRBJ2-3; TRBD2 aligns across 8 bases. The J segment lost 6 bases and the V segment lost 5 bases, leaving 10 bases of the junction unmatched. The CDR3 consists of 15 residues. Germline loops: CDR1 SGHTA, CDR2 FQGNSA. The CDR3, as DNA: TGTGCCAGCAGCCCCCCAAACGGGGGGGCGGATACGCAGTATTTT. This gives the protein CASSPPNGGADTQYF. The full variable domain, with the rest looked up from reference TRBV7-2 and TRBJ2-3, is GAGVSQSPSNKVTEKGKDVELRCDPISGHTALYWYRQSLGQGLEFLIYFQGNSAPDKSGLPSDRFSAERTGGSVSTLTIQRTQQEDSAVYLCASSPPNGGADTQYFGPGTRLTVL.

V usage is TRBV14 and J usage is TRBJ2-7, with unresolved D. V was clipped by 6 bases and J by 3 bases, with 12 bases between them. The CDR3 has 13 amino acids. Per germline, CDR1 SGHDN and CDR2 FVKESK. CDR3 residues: CASSPGPDYEQYF. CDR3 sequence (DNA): TGTGCCAGCAGTCCAGGACCGGACTACGAGCAGTACTTC.

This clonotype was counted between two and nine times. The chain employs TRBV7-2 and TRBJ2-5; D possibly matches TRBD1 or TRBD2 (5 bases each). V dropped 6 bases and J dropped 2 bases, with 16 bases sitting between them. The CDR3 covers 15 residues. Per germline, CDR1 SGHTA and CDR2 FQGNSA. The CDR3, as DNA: TGTGCCAGCAGGCCCCGGGACGGATTACAAGAGACCCAGTACTTC. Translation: CASRPRDGLQETQYF. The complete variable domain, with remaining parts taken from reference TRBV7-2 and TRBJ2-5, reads GAGVSQSPSNKVTEKGKDVELRCDPISGHTALYWYRQSLGQGLEFLIYFQGNSAPDKSGLPSDRFSAERTGGSVSTLTIQRTQQEDSAVYLCASRPRDGLQETQYFGPGTRLLVL.